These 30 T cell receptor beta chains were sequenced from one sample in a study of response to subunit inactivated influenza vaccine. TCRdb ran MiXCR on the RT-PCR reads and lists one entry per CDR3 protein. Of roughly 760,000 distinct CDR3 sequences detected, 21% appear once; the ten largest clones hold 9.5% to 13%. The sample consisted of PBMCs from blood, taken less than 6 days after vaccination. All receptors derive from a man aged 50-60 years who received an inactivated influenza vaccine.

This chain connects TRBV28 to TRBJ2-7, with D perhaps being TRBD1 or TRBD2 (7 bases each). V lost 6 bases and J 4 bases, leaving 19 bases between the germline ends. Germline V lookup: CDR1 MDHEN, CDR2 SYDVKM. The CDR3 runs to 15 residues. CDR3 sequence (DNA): TGTGCCAGCAGCACTACCAGGGGGGGGGTGTACGAGCAGTACTTC. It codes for CASSTTRGGVYEQYF.

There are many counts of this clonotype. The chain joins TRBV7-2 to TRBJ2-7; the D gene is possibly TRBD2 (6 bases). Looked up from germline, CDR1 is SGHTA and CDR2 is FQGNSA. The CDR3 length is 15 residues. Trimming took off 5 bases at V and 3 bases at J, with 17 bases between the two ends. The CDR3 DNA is TGTGCCAGCAGCGATTTCCGCCGGGGGTTCTACGAGCAGTACTTC. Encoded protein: CASSDFRRGFYEQYF.

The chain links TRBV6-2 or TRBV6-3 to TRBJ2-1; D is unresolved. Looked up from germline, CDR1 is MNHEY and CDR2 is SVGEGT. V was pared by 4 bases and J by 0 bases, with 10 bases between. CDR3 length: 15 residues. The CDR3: CASSSGYPSYNEQFF. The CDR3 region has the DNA TGTGCCAGCAGTTCCGGATACCCCTCCTACAATGAGCAGTTCTTC.

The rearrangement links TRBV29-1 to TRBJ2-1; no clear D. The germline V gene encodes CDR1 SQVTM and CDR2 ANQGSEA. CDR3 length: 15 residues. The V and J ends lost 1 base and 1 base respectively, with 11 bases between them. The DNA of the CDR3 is TGCAGCGTTGAAGGCGCGGCTTCGTCCTACAATGAGCAGTTCTTC. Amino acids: CSVEGAASSYNEQFF.

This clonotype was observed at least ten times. The CDR3 loop reads CASRRGDRGTYEQYF. CDR3 coding DNA: TGTGCCAGCAGGAGGGGGGACAGGGGTACCTACGAGCAGTACTTC. The J gene is TRBJ2-7, the V gene TRBV12-3 or TRBV12-4, with 10 positions matching TRBD1. CDR3 length equals 15 residues. After removal of 6 bases from V and 2 bases from J, the junction contained 7 bases not matched to a gene.

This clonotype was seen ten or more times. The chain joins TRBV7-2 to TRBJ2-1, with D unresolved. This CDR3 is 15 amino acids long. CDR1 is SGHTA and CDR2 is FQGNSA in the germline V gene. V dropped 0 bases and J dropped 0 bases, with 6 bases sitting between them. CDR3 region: CASSLAATSYNEQFF. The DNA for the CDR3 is TGTGCCAGCAGCTTAGCGGCTACCTCCTACAATGAGCAGTTCTTC.

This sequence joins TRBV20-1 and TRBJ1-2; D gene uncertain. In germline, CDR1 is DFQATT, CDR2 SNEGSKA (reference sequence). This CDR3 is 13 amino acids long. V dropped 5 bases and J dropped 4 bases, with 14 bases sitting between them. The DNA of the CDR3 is TGCAGTGCTTTCGCCGGCTTCATCTATGGCTACACCTTC. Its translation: CSAFAGFIYGYTF.

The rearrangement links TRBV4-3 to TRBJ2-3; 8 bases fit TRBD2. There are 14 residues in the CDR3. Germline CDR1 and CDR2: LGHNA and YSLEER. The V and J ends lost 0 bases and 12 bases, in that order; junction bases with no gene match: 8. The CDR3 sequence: CASSQDRGTRIQYF. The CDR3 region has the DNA TGCGCCAGCAGCCAAGATCGTGGGACTAGGATTCAGTATTTT.

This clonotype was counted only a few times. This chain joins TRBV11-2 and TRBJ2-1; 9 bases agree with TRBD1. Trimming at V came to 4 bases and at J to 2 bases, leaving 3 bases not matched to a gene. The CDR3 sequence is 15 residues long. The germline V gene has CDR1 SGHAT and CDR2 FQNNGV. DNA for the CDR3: TGTGCCAGCAGCTCTCGACAGGGGGCCTACAATGAGCAGTTCTTC. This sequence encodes CASSSRQGAYNEQFF.

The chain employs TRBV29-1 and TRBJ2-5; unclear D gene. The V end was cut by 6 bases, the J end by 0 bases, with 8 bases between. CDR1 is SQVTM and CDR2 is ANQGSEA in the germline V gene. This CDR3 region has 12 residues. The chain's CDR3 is CSVVAHQETQYF. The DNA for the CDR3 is TGCAGCGTAGTCGCACACCAAGAGACCCAGTACTTC.

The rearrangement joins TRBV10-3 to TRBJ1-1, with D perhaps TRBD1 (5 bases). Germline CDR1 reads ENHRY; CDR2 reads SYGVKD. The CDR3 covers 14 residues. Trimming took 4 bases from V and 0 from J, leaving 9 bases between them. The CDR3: CAISVGQLNTEAFF. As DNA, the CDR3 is TGTGCCATCAGTGTCGGACAACTGAACACTGAAGCTTTCTTT.

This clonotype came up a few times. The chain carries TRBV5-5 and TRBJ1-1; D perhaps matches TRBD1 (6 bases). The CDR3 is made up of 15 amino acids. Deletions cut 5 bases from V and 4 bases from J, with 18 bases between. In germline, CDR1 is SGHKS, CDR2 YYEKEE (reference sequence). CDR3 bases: TGTGCCAGCAGTCGATTAGGGGGATTGGGCACTGAAGCTTTCTTT. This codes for CASSRLGGLGTEAFF.

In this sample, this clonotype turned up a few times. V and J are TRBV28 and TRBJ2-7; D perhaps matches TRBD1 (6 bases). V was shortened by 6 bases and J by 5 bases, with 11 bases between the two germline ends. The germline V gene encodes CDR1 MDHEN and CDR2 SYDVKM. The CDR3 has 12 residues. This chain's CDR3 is CASRTTGHEQYF. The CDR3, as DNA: TGTGCCAGCAGGACGACAGGTCACGAGCAGTACTTC.

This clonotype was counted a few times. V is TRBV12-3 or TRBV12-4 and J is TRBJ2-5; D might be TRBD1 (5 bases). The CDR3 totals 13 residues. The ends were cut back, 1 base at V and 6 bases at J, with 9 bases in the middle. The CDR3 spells CASSLGQGKTQYF. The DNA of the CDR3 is TGTGCCAGCAGTTTAGGCCAGGGAAAGACCCAGTACTTC.

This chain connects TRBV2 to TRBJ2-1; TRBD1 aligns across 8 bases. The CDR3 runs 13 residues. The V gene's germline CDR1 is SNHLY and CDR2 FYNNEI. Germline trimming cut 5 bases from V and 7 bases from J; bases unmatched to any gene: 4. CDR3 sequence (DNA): TGTGCCAGCAGTCGCCAGGGGGCGAATGAGCAGTTCTTC. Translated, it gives CASSRQGANEQFF.

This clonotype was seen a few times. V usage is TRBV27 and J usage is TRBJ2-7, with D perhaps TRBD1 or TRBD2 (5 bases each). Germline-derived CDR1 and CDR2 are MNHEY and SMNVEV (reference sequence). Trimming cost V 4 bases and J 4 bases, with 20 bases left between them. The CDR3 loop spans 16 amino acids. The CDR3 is CASSSLPGRRSYEQYF. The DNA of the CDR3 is TGTGCCAGCAGTTCATTACCGGGACGGAGATCTTACGAGCAGTACTTC.

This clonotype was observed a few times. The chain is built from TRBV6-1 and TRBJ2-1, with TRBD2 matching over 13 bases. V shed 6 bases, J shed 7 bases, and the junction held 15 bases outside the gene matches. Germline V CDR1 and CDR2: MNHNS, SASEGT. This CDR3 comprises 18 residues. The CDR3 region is CASSPLMKLAGGQNEQFF. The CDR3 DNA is TGTGCCAGCAGCCCCCTTATGAAACTAGCGGGAGGGCAGAATGAGCAGTTCTTC.

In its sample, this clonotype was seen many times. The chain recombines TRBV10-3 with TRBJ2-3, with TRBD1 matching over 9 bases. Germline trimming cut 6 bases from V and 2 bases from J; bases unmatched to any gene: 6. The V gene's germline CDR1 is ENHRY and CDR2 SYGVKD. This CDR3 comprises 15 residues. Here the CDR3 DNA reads TGTGCCATCAGGGGTGGACAGGGGATCACAGATACGCAGTATTTT. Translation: CAIRGGQGITDTQYF.

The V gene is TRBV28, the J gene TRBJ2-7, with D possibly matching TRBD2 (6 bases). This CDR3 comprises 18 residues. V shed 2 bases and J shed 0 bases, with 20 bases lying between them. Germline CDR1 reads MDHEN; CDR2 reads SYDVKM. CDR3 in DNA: TGTGCCAGCAGTTTAATCGTGAGCCTTGGGAGGAGCTCCTACGAGCAGTACTTC. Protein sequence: CASSLIVSLGRSSYEQYF.

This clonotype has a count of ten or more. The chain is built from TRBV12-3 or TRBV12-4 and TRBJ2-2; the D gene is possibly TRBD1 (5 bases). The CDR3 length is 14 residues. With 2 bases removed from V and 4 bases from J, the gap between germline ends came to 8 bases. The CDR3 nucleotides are TGTGCCAGCAGTTTACAGGGATTCACCGGGGAGCTGTTTTTT. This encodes CASSLQGFTGELFF.

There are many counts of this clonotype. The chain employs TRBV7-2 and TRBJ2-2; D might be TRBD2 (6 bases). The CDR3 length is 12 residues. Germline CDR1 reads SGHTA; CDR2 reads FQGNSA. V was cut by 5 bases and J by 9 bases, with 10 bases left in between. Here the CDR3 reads CASSPTRRELFF. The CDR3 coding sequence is TGTGCCAGCAGCCCGACTAGGCGGGAGCTGTTTTTT.

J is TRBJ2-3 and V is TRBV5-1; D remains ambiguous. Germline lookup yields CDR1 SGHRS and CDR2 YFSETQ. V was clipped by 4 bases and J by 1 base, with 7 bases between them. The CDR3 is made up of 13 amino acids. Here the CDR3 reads CASSRFGTDTQYF. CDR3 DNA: TGCGCCAGCAGCAGGTTCGGCACAGATACGCAGTATTTT.

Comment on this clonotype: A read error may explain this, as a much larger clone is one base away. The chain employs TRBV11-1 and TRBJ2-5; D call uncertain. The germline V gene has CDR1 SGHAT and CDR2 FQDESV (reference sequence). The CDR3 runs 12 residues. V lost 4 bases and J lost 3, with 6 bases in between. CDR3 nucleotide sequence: TGTGCCAGCAGCTCCGGAGAAGAGACCCAGTACTTC. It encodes CASSSGEETQYF.

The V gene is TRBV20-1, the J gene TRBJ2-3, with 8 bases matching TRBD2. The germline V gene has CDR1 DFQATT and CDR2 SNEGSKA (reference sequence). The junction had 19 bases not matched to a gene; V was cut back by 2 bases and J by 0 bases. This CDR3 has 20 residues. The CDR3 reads CSARFPYVRVAGLSTDTQYF. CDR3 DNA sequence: TGCAGTGCTAGATTCCCCTACGTGAGGGTAGCGGGACTAAGCACAGATACGCAGTATTTT.

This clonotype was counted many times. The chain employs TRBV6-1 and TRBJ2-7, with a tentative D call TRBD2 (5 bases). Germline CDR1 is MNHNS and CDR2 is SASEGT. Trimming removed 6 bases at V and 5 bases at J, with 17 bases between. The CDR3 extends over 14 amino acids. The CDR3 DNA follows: TGTGCCAGCAGCATTGACGGGGTTGGAAACGAGCAGTACTTC. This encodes CASSIDGVGNEQYF.

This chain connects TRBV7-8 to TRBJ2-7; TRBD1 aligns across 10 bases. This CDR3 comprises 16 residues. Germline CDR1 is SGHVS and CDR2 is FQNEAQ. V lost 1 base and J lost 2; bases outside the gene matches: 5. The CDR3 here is CASSLGRTGGTYEQYF. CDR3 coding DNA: TGTGCCAGCAGCTTAGGCCGGACAGGGGGTACCTACGAGCAGTACTTC. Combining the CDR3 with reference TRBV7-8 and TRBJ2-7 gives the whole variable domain GAGVSQSPRYKVAKRGQDVALRCDPISGHVSLFWYQQALGQGPEFLTYFQNEAQLDKSGLPSDRFFAERPEGSVSTLKIQRTQQEDSAVYLCASSLGRTGGTYEQYFGPGTRLTVT.

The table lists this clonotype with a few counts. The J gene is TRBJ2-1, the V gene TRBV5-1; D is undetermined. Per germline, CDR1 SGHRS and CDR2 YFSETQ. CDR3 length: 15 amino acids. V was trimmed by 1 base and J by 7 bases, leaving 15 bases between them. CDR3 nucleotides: TGCGCCAGCAGCTTGACGGACCCAAACGTAAATGAGCAGTTCTTC. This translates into CASSLTDPNVNEQFF.

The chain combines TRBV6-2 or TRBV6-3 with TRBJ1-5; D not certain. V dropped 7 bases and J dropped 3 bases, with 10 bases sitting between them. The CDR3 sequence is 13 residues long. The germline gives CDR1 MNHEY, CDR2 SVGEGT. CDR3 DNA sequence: TGTGCCAGCACCCTGGACGCCAATCAGCCCCAGCATTTT. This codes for CASTLDANQPQHF.

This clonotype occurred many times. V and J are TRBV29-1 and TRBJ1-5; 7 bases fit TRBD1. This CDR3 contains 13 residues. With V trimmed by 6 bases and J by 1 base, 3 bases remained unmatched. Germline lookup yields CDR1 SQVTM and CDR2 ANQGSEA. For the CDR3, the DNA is TGCAGCGTCGCGACAGGGAGCAATCAGCCCCAGCATTTT. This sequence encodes CSVATGSNQPQHF.

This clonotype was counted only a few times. DNA for the CDR3: TGTGCCAGCAGCCGTACGAGGAAAGCTTTCTTT. Residues: CASSRTRKAFF. V is TRBV12-3 or TRBV12-4 and J is TRBJ1-1; no clear D. This CDR3 spans 11 amino acids. V was pared by 6 bases and J by 9 bases, with 11 bases between.